A single count supports the clone carrying this TCR beta chain. The target antigen is unknown. Every donor was a healthy person donating bone marrow. The PCR was carried out with 60 Vbeta primers and 13 Jbeta primers. Repertoires were generated with immunoSEQ multiplex PCR, while TCRdb's copy carries only in-frame clones and drops some. The sample records approximately 250,000 clones, around 80% being singletons. The germline gives CDR1 MGHRA, CDR2 YSYEKL. Trimming cost V 0 bases and J 6 bases; bases outside gene matches: 6. The CDR3 has 16 residues. The sample comes from a study of cytomegalovirus exposure and HLA in healthy donors. On the study more broadly: An early data release held tens of millions of unique TCRs from HLA-typed donors. Study-level points and caveats: The Asian-associated ancestry cluster reportedly had fewer N-insertions than the 666-donor mean in a later analysis. In a later analysis, DRB1 alleles had the most associated TCRs; HLA-C alleles the fewest.

The TCR originated in a boy younger than 18 in good health and CMV-seronegative. The sequencing input was PBMCs. The chain carries TRBV4-1 and TRBJ2-1, with 9 bases fitting TRBD2. For the CDR3, the DNA is TGCGCCAGCAGCCAAGATGGGCGCGGGGGGGCCAATGAGCAGTTCTTC. This codes for CASSQDGRGGANEQFF.